These 4 T cell receptor beta chains were all obtained from the same sample, sequenced in a study of patients and donors after allogeneic stem cell transplantation. One entry per CDR3 protein, called by TCRdb with MiXCR from the RT-PCR reads. Among about 960,000 distinct CDR3 sequences listed, under 20% were seen once. Source material: blood, either unsorted or a sorted T cell fraction (not recorded which). These receptors were collected from a human donor who was either an allogeneic HSCT recipient or a stem cell or donor lymphocyte infusion donor (not recorded which). It is not recorded whose cells these are; they may come from a transplant donor.

This clonotype has just a few counts. The chain is built from TRBV20-1 and TRBJ2-2, with D tentatively TRBD2 (5 bases). Germline values: CDR1 DFQATT, CDR2 SNEGSKA (reference sequence). The length of the CDR3 is 11 residues. Trimming removed 6 bases at V and 6 bases at J, with 8 bases between. The CDR3 is CSAEGAGELFF. As DNA, the CDR3 is TGCAGTGCAGAGGGCGCCGGGGAGCTGTTTTTT.

This clonotype was detected only a few times. The gene calls are TRBV21-1 and TRBJ2-7; the table names TRBD1, a call not compared with the DNA. TRBV21-1 is flagged as a pseudogene. The CDR3 totals 11 residues. CDR3 coding DNA: TGTGCCAGCAGCAGAGGGACAGGGTGGTACTTC. It specifies CASSRGTGWYF.

This chain uses TRBV11-3 with TRBJ1-1, with 9 bases matching TRBD1. CDR1 SGHNT and CDR2 YENEEA come from the germline V gene. V shed 0 bases and J 6 bases; nucleotides not matched to a gene: 11. This CDR3 spans 17 amino acids. The CDR3 region is CASSLDFVGDRVAEAFF. CDR3 bases: TGTGCCAGCAGCTTAGATTTTGTTGGGGACAGGGTAGCTGAAGCTTTCTTT.

In this sample, this clonotype turned up a few times. This sequence joins TRBV19 and TRBJ2-1; 9 nucleotides agree with TRBD2. The CDR3 sequence is 16 residues long. Trimming at V came to 3 bases and at J to 0 bases, leaving 3 bases not matched to a gene. Germline V lookup: CDR1 LNHDA, CDR2 SQIVND (reference sequence). In DNA, the CDR3 is TGTGCCAGTAGTATTCTAGCGGGGAACTCCTACAATGAGCAGTTCTTC. Its protein product is CASSILAGNSYNEQFF.